This T cell receptor beta chain was captured in a study of regulatory T cells in long-lasting Graves disease. Regarding the study as a whole: Persistent disease samples used TRBV28, TRBJ1-2 and TRBJ2-5 preferentially.

Trimming took off 6 bases at V and 6 bases at J, with 8 bases between the two ends. The CDR3 extends over 12 amino acids. This clonotype was found many times. Its antigen is not identified. The time point is: persistent/refractory GD, antithyroid drugs over 5 years with positive TRAb. The TCR library was made from RNA extracted from PBMCs. Relying on iRepertoire HTBI primers and Arm-PCR of CDR3 regions, the team built TCR beta libraries. In TCRdb, the multiplex PCR reads were re-called with MiXCR into one record per CDR3 protein. The table has more than 650,000 distinct CDR3 sequences, about 30% seen once.

The sequence derives from a female donor with Graves disease. This sample comprised peripheral blood mononuclear cells (PBMCs), obtained when the disease was refractory, from a patient treated with antithyroid drugs. The chain carries TRBV12-3 or TRBV12-4 and TRBJ2-2; D is ambiguous. CDR3 DNA: TGTGCCAGCAGCATGGGCGCCGGGGAGCTGTTTTTT. Protein sequence: CASSMGAGELFF.